The 32 T cell receptor beta chains given below trace back to one sample, sequenced in a study of blood T cells in healthy people across ages. Primed by a sample-barcoded 5' primer and a J-beta primer mix, a second PCR proceeded for about 7 to 11 cycles. From the 5' RACE reads, TCRdb called clonotypes with MiXCR, one entry per CDR3 protein. The sample lists about 1.4 million distinct CDR3 sequences; roughly 59% were seen once. Input material: blood. The receptors here all came from a man between 18 and 35 years old in good health.

This chain connects TRBV6-2 or TRBV6-3 to TRBJ1-2, with D tentatively TRBD1 (5 bases). CDR1 is MNHEY and CDR2 is SVGEGT in the germline V gene. V was clipped by 2 bases and J by 7 bases, with 14 bases between them. The CDR3 contains 14 residues. The CDR3, as DNA: TGTGCCAGCAGTTACGGTGCAGGGTGGAGTGGCTACACCTTC. Its translation is CASSYGAGWSGYTF.

V is TRBV7-2 and J is TRBJ2-4; a weak D match, TRBD2 (5 bases). The CDR3 runs to 12 residues. The germline V gene encodes CDR1 SGHTA and CDR2 FQGNSA. The V end was cut by 5 bases, the J end by 13 bases, with 15 bases between. CDR3 protein: CASSTRYGEQYF. The CDR3 bases are TGTGCCAGCAGCACCCGCTACGGGGAGCAGTACTTC.

The chain couples TRBV20-1 to TRBJ2-3; no firm D call. The CDR3 has 14 amino acids. Germline CDR1 is DFQATT and CDR2 is SNEGSKA (reference sequence). Trimming took off 6 bases at V and 1 base at J, with 14 bases between the two ends. CDR3 sequence: CSASDSVGTDTQYF. The CDR3 coding sequence is TGCAGTGCGAGTGACTCGGTGGGCACAGATACGCAGTATTTT.

The table lists this clonotype with a few counts. The chain recombines TRBV29-1 with TRBJ2-7; 7 nucleotides line up with TRBD1. This CDR3 is built from 13 residues. Looked up from germline, CDR1 is SQVTM and CDR2 is ANQGSEA. Trimming at V came to 2 bases and at J to 6 bases, leaving 7 bases not matched to a gene. The CDR3 DNA reads TGCAGCGTTGAAAATCCACAGGGGACCGAGCAGTACTTC. Amino acids: CSVENPQGTEQYF.

This clonotype was observed a handful of times. The rearrangement joins TRBV29-1 to TRBJ2-7; the D call may be TRBD1 or TRBD2 (5 bases each). Germline CDR1 is SQVTM and CDR2 is ANQGSEA. Trimming shortened V by 5 bases and J by 0 bases, and 11 bases separated the two germline ends. The CDR3 is 13 residues long. This CDR3 reads CSVRDGPSYEQYF. CDR3 nucleotide sequence: TGCAGCGTTAGGGACGGGCCCTCCTACGAGCAGTACTTC.

This clonotype was recorded at least ten times. CDR3 sequence: CASSLVRGEQFF. Here the CDR3 DNA reads TGTGCCAGCAGCTTGGTTCGTGGTGAGCAGTTCTTC. The chain combines TRBV7-2 with TRBJ2-1; D unresolved. V shed 3 bases and J shed 9 bases, with 9 bases lying between them. The CDR3 length is 12 residues. In germline, CDR1 is SGHTA, CDR2 FQGNSA. The full variable domain, with the rest looked up from reference TRBV7-2 and TRBJ2-1, is GAGVSQSPSNKVTEKGKDVELRCDPISGHTALYWYRQSLGQGLEFLIYFQGNSAPDKSGLPSDRFSAERTGGSVSTLTIQRTQQEDSAVYLCASSLVRGEQFFGPGTRLTVL.

The rearrangement uses TRBV12-3 or TRBV12-4 and TRBJ2-2; D is ambiguous. V gave up 3 bases and J gave up 1 base, with 6 bases separating them. The CDR3 covers 14 residues. The CDR3 sequence is CASSFIRNTGELFF. The CDR3 DNA reads TGTGCCAGCAGTTTTATCAGGAACACCGGGGAGCTGTTTTTT.

The genes are TRBV9 and TRBJ1-1; D might be TRBD1 (5 bases). The CDR3 is 14 amino acids. Looked up from germline, CDR1 is SGDLS and CDR2 is YYNGEE. V shed 2 bases and J shed 4 bases, with 12 bases lying between them. CDR3 loop: CASSVEGKGTEAFF. In DNA form, the CDR3 reads TGTGCCAGCAGCGTGGAGGGGAAGGGCACTGAAGCTTTCTTT.

This clonotype occurred a few times. The rearrangement uses TRBV29-1 and TRBJ1-2, with D maybe TRBD1 (5 bases). V lost 4 bases, J lost 0 bases, and 9 bases lay in between. Germline values: CDR1 SQVTM, CDR2 ANQGSEA. This CDR3 is built from 13 residues. This chain's CDR3 is CSVAGLANYGYTF. The DNA of the CDR3 is TGCAGCGTTGCAGGGTTAGCTAACTATGGCTACACCTTC.

This clonotype appeared once. The gene calls are TRBV11-1 and TRBJ2-4; D may be TRBD2 (5 bases). This CDR3 is 11 amino acids long. The germline V and J ends were trimmed by 3 bases and 13 bases, with 10 bases remaining between them. Germline-derived CDR1 and CDR2 are SGHAT and FQDESV (reference sequence). The CDR3 reads CASSFLREQYF. CDR3 DNA sequence: TGTGCCAGCAGCTTCTTGAGGGAGCAGTACTTC.

The table lists this clonotype with a few counts. The rearrangement links TRBV25-1 to TRBJ1-2; the D is unclear. This CDR3 contains 13 residues. CDR1 is MGHDK and CDR2 is SYGVNS in the germline V gene. The ends were cut back, 4 bases at V and 3 bases at J, with 9 bases in the middle. The CDR3 sequence: CASSGTEYYGYTF. Written as DNA, the CDR3 is TGTGCCAGCAGTGGTACAGAGTACTATGGCTACACCTTC.

The CDR3 region has the DNA TGCAGTGCTAGAGGGCCTAGCGGGAGACACAATGAGCAGTTCTTC. Its translation is CSARGPSGRHNEQFF. The chain employs TRBV20-1 and TRBJ2-1; 10 nucleotides agree with TRBD2. Trimming at V came to 1 base and at J to 5 bases, leaving 5 bases not matched to a gene. The CDR3 spans 15 residues. The germline V gene has CDR1 DFQATT and CDR2 SNEGSKA (reference sequence).

This chain connects TRBV27 to TRBJ2-1; TRBD2 is a possible D gene (5 bases). The CDR3 is 14 residues long. V lost 8 bases and J 10 bases, leaving 21 bases between the germline ends. Germline V lookup: CDR1 MNHEY, CDR2 SMNVEV (reference sequence). CDR3 residues: CASAWTYGGGEQFF. CDR3 DNA: TGTGCCAGCGCATGGACTTACGGCGGCGGGGAGCAGTTCTTC.

The chain is built from TRBV20-1 and TRBJ2-7; no firm D call. This CDR3 is built from 12 residues. Germline CDR1 and CDR2: DFQATT and SNEGSKA (reference sequence). The V gene lost 6 bases and the J gene lost 6 bases, with 15 bases spanning the gap. The CDR3 is CSAETPSSEQYF. Written as DNA, the CDR3 is TGCAGTGCAGAAACCCCCTCATCCGAGCAGTACTTC.

CDR3 bases: TGTGCCAGCAGCTTGTACAGTACAAATGGCTACACCTTC. It codes for CASSLYSTNGYTF. The genes are TRBV7-8 and TRBJ1-2; the D is unclear. Germline V gives CDR1 SGHVS, CDR2 FQNEAQ. The CDR3 spans 13 residues. V lost 3 bases and J lost 6, with 11 bases in between.

The chain has TRBV11-2 and TRBJ2-1, with 9 bases that match TRBD2. The ends lost 4 bases at V and 10 bases at J; junction bases unmatched: 8. Germline V gene sequence: CDR1 SGHAT, CDR2 FQNNGV. CDR3 length: 14 amino acids. The CDR3 is CASSSDGLAWEQFF. CDR3 coding DNA: TGTGCCAGCAGCTCAGACGGACTAGCGTGGGAGCAGTTCTTC.

The J gene is TRBJ2-3, the V gene TRBV11-2, with a tentative D call TRBD1 (6 bases). The CDR3 runs to 15 residues. CDR1 and CDR2 from the germline V gene are SGHAT and FQNNGV. Deletions cut 4 bases from V and 7 bases from J, with 18 bases between. The CDR3 loop is CASSWDIPDSHTQYF. The CDR3 DNA reads as TGTGCCAGCAGCTGGGACATTCCCGACTCTCATACGCAGTATTTT.

The chain employs TRBV28 and TRBJ2-2; D may match TRBD1 or TRBD2 (6 bases each). Per the germline V gene, CDR1 is MDHEN and CDR2 is SYDVKM. This CDR3 contains 15 residues. The V gene lost 8 bases and the J gene lost 4 bases, with 17 bases spanning the gap. The CDR3 loop reads CASWLQRGVTGELFF. CDR3 bases: TGTGCCAGCTGGCTGCAAAGGGGGGTCACCGGGGAGCTGTTTTTT.

This rearrangement joins TRBV11-2 to TRBJ2-1, with 10 bases aligning to TRBD2. CDR1 SGHAT and CDR2 FQNNGV come from the germline V gene. V lost 4 bases to trimming and J lost 7 bases; unmatched junction nucleotides: 7. This CDR3 contains 15 residues. CDR3 region: CASSSLAGDLNEQFF. CDR3 nucleotides: TGTGCCAGCAGCTCCCTAGCGGGGGACCTTAATGAGCAGTTCTTC.

V and J are TRBV20-1 and TRBJ2-5; the match to TRBD2 covers 8 bases. V shed 3 bases and J 4 bases; nucleotides not matched to a gene: 4. Germline CDR1 DFQATT, CDR2 SNEGSKA (reference sequence). The CDR3 has 13 amino acids. In DNA form, the CDR3 reads TGCAGTGCTAGCGGGAGGGTTTTAGAGACCCAGTACTTC. Protein sequence: CSASGRVLETQYF.

This clonotype was observed a handful of times. The chain links TRBV25-1 to TRBJ1-1, with D maybe TRBD1 (6 bases). V was cut by 8 bases and J by 1 base, with 14 bases left in between. Germline-derived CDR1 and CDR2 are MGHDK and SYGVNS. CDR3 size: 14 residues. The CDR3 bases are TGTGCCAGCGGAAACAGGGAGTCGAACACTGAAGCTTTCTTT. Encoded protein: CASGNRESNTEAFF. Supplemented by reference TRBV25-1 and TRBJ1-1, the full variable domain reads EADIYQTPRYLVIGTGKKITLECSQTMGHDKMYWYQQDPGMELHLIHYSYGVNSTEKGDLSSESTVSRIRTEHFPLTLESARPSHTSQYLCASGNRESNTEAFFGQGTRLTVV.

The chain uses TRBV20-1 and TRBJ2-1, with TRBD1 matching over 11 bases. The better agreement between TRBJ2-7 and the DNA end casts doubt on the J call. Germline V gives CDR1 DFQATT, CDR2 SNEGSKA (reference sequence). The length of the CDR3 is 12 residues. The CDR3 loop is CSAGQGGWEQYF. CDR3 nucleotide sequence: TGCAGTGCGGGACAGGGGGGATGGGAGCAGTACTTC.

The chain is built from TRBV5-6 and TRBJ2-3; 12 bases are shared with TRBD2. The CDR3 has 16 residues. Unmatched junction bases numbered 8, after V lost 4 bases and J lost 5 bases. Germline lookup yields CDR1 SGHDT and CDR2 YYEEEE. The CDR3, as DNA: TGTGCCAGCAGCCCATACTTGACTAGCGGGGGAGATACGCAGTATTTT. It codes for CASSPYLTSGGDTQYF. Full variable domain (missing parts from reference TRBV5-6 and TRBJ2-3): DAGVTQSPTHLIKTRGQQVTLRCSPKSGHDTVSWYQQALGQGPQFIFQYYEEEERQRGNFPDRFSGHQFPNYSSELNVNALLLGDSALYLCASSPYLTSGGDTQYFGPGTRLTVL.

J is TRBJ2-5 and V is TRBV24-1; D possibly matches TRBD1 or TRBD2 (6 bases each). Germline loops: CDR1 KGHDR, CDR2 SFDVKD. The CDR3 totals 15 residues. V dropped 9 bases and J dropped 0 bases, with 16 bases sitting between them. CDR3 sequence: CATGPRGAYQETQYF. The CDR3, as DNA: TGTGCCACCGGTCCTAGGGGGGCCTACCAAGAGACCCAGTACTTC.

J is TRBJ2-3 and V is TRBV7-9; 7 nucleotides agree with TRBD2. The length of the CDR3 is 15 residues. With 3 bases clipped from V and 5 bases from J, the junction kept 8 bases outside the gene matches. Germline V gene sequence: CDR1 SEHNR, CDR2 FQNEAQ (reference sequence). Here the CDR3 reads CASSFSAGVEDTQYF. As DNA, the CDR3 is TGTGCCAGCAGCTTCAGCGCGGGAGTGGAAGATACGCAGTATTTT.

The rearrangement uses TRBV3-1 and TRBJ2-1; 12 nucleotides match TRBD1. In germline, CDR1 is LGHDT, CDR2 YNNKEL (reference sequence). This CDR3 region has 15 residues. Germline trimming cut 6 bases from V and 8 bases from J; bases unmatched to any gene: 8. The CDR3 region has the DNA TGTGCCAGCAGTGGGACAGGGGGCGCTTTGGATGAGCAGTTCTTC. This gives the protein CASSGTGGALDEQFF.

V is TRBV6-6 and J is TRBJ1-1; 8 positions match TRBD1. The ends lost 0 bases at V and 5 bases at J; junction bases unmatched: 8. There are 16 residues in the CDR3. From germline, CDR1 is MNHNY and CDR2 SVGAGI (reference sequence). The CDR3 DNA reads TGTGCCAGCAGTTACTCGACCGACAGGGGAGGGACTGAAGCTTTCTTT. Protein sequence: CASSYSTDRGGTEAFF.

This chain joins TRBV20-1 and TRBJ2-1; TRBD2 agrees at 10 bases. The length of the CDR3 is 15 residues. With 5 bases clipped from V and 6 bases from J, the junction kept 10 bases outside the gene matches. Germline values: CDR1 DFQATT, CDR2 SNEGSKA (reference sequence). CDR3 sequence reads: CSAPPRLAGANEQFF. Here the CDR3 DNA reads TGCAGTGCTCCCCCCCGCCTAGCGGGAGCCAATGAGCAGTTCTTC.

V and J are TRBV7-2 and TRBJ2-3; maybe TRBD1 (6 bases). Per germline, CDR1 SGHTA and CDR2 FQGNSA. This CDR3 comprises 16 residues. Trimming removed 1 base from V and 2 bases from J, with 13 bases in between. CDR3 bases: TGTGCCAGCAGCTTAGTGATTCAGGGGCCCACAGATACGCAGTATTTT. This gives the protein CASSLVIQGPTDTQYF.

The rearrangement joins TRBV28 to TRBJ2-3; 10 bases match TRBD2. The CDR3 is 16 residues long. Germline V CDR1 and CDR2: MDHEN, SYDVKM. V shed 3 bases, J shed 6 bases, and the junction held 9 bases outside the gene matches. The CDR3 reads CASSFPLAGAGDTQYF. CDR3 nucleotide sequence: TGTGCCAGCAGTTTTCCTCTAGCGGGGGCAGGGGATACGCAGTATTTT.

This chain joins TRBV14 and TRBJ2-7; D is unclear. Trimming cost V 6 bases and J 3 bases, with 12 bases left between them. The germline CDR1 and CDR2 sequences are SGHDN and FVKESK. CDR3 length equals 13 residues. The CDR3 reads CASRLSPNYEQYF. The CDR3 nucleotides are TGTGCCAGCAGGCTAAGCCCCAACTACGAGCAGTACTTC.

This clonotype has just a few counts. The chain carries TRBV6-2 or TRBV6-3 and TRBJ2-7; D is perhaps TRBD1 (5 bases). Germline CDR1 and CDR2: MNHEY and SVGEGT. This CDR3 is built from 15 residues. V lost 5 bases and J lost 2, with 16 bases in between. CDR3 DNA sequence: TGTGCCAGCAGTATCCCGGCAGGGCTCGCCTACGAGCAGTACTTC. Translated, it gives CASSIPAGLAYEQYF.